A selection of T cell receptor beta chains follows, all from one sample in a study of T-cell memory formation after mild COVID-19. TCRdb processed the 5' RACE reads anew with MiXCR; each CDR3 protein has one entry. The sample records approximately 340,000 distinct CDR3 sequences, under 15% being singletons. Sequenced: PBMCs or a T cell subset sorted from them (not recorded which). All receptors come from a man aged 18 to 35 who had mild COVID-19 (a few samples of this study predate the infection). Cell type and time point are not known. Both conserved end residues are part of each CDR3. The order of the fields is D gene, J gene, V gene, clone size, CDR3 protein, CDR3 DNA. D genes are given only for firm matches. Size is stated for part of the rows, as once, few or many counts, or as a class when the clone is expanded.

>.|TRBJ1-2|TRBV7-2|.
CASSLPGDLLHPF
TGTGCCAGCAGCTTGCCTGGGGACCTTCTTCATCCCTTC
>.|TRBJ1-3|TRBV30|.
CARRSVGNTIYF
TGTGCCCGTCGTAGCGTCGGAAACACCATATATTTT
>.|TRBJ1-2|TRBV10-3|many
CAISESRLGALNGYTF
TGTGCCATCAGTGAGTCCCGGTTGGGGGCATTGAATGGCTACACCTTC
>.|TRBJ2-1|TRBV6-2/TRBV6-3|once
CASSYGARSYNEQFF
TGTGCCAGCAGTTATGGTGCCCGCTCCTACAATGAGCAGTTCTTC
>.|TRBJ1-3|TRBV4-3|.
CASSQGHSGNTIYF
TGCGCCAGCAGCCAAGGACACTCTGGAAACACCATATATTTT
>TRBD2|TRBJ2-2|TRBV7-3|.
CASSLSGGAAGELFF
TGTGCCAGCAGCCTTAGCGGGGGGGCTGCCGGGGAGCTGTTTTTT
>TRBD2|TRBJ2-3|TRBV6-5|many
CASSAYSGVTDTQYF
TGTGCCAGCAGCGCGTACAGCGGGGTCACAGATACGCAGTATTTT
>.|TRBJ2-4|TRBV5-6|few
CASSLEGTAKNIQYF
TGTGCCAGCAGCTTGGAGGGTACAGCCAAAAACATTCAGTACTTC
>TRBD1|TRBJ2-3|TRBV7-2|few
CASSLGPGQGADTQYF
TGTGCCAGCAGCTTAGGGCCGGGACAGGGGGCAGATACGCAGTATTTT
>.|TRBJ2-3|TRBV6-1|few
CASSERVGDTDTQYF
TGTGCCAGCAGTGAGAGGGTGGGGGACACAGATACGCAGTATTTT
>.|TRBJ1-1|TRBV9|many
CASSPSAGQNTEAFF
TGTGCCAGCAGCCCGAGTGCGGGGCAAAACACTGAAGCTTTCTTT
>.|TRBJ1-3|TRBV5-1|few
CASSLVARSGNTIYF
TGCGCCAGCAGCTTGGTTGCGCGCTCTGGAAACACCATATATTTT
>.|TRBJ2-1|TRBV12-2|.
CASRLARSGERGSNNEQFF
TGTGCAAGTCGCTTAGCGCGATCCGGGGAGCGGGGGAGTAACAATGAGCAGTTCTTC
>.|TRBJ1-2|TRBV20-1|.
CSAWGYGYTF
TGCAGTGCCTGGGGCTATGGCTACACCTTC
>TRBD2|TRBJ2-5|TRBV9|.
CASSDGTRRETQYF
TGTGCCAGCAGCGACGGGACTAGAAGGGAGACCCAGTACTTC
>.|TRBJ1-1|TRBV29-1|.
CSVGQKLNTEAFF
TGCAGCGTCGGACAGAAGTTGAACACTGAAGCTTTCTTT
>TRBD2|TRBJ2-3|TRBV7-3|few
CASSLKTPTMAGGRLHRADTQYF
TGTGCCAGCAGCTTAAAAACCCCTACTATGGCGGGGGGCAGGTTACACCGGGCAGATACGCAGTATTTT
>.|TRBJ2-2|TRBV12-3/TRBV12-4|many
CASSLPPGLTGELFF
TGTGCCAGCAGTTTACCCCCAGGTCTTACCGGGGAGCTGTTTTTT